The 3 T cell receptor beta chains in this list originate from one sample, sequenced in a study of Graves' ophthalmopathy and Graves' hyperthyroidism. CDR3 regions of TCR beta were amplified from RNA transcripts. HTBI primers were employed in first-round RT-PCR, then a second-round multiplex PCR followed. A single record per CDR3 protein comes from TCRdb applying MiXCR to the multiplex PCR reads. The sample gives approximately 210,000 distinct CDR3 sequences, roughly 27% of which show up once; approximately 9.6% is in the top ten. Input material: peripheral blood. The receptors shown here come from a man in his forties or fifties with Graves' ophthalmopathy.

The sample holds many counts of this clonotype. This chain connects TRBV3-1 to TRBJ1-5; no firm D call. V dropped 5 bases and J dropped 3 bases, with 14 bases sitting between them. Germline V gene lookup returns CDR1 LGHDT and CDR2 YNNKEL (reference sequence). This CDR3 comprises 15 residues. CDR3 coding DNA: TGTGCCAGCAGCGCCGCGTGGGGAGTCAATCAGCCCCAGCATTTT. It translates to CASSAAWGVNQPQHF.

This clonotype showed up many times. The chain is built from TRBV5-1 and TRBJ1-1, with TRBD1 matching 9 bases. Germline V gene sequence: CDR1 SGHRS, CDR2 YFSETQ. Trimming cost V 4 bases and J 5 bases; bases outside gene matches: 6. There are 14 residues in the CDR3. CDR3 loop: CASSLNRGRTEAFF. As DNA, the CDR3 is TGCGCCAGCAGCCTCAACAGGGGGCGGACTGAAGCTTTCTTT.

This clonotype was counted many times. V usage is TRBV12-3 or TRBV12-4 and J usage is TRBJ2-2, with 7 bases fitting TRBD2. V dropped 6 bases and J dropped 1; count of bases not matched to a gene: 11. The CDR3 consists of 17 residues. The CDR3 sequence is CASSLSRLAVNTGELFF. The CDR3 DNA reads TGTGCCAGCAGCCTAAGCCGTCTAGCGGTGAACACCGGGGAGCTGTTTTTT.